Below are 10 T cell receptor beta chains sequenced from a single sample in a study of blood T cells in healthy people across ages. Alongside a J-beta primer mix, a sample-barcoded 5' primer served in a second PCR lasting about 7 to 12 cycles. TCRdb reprocessed the 5' RACE reads with MiXCR, giving one entry per CDR3 protein. Here the sample spans about a million distinct CDR3 sequences, around two fifths being singletons. The sample consisted of blood. These receptors were obtained from a man aged 18 to 30 in good health.

This clonotype has only one observation. This rearrangement joins TRBV7-8 to TRBJ1-1; the D gene is possibly TRBD1 (5 bases). The CDR3 consists of 15 residues. The V end lost 5 bases, the J end lost 1 base, and 14 bases lay between the germline ends. Germline lookup yields CDR1 SGHVS and CDR2 FQNEAQ. The CDR3 bases are TGTGCCAGCAGCCCTCTACAGGTGCCGAACACTGAAGCTTTCTTT. Translating it yields CASSPLQVPNTEAFF.

The genes are TRBV12-3 or TRBV12-4 and TRBJ2-7; the D call may be TRBD1 or TRBD2 (6 bases each). The CDR3 has 18 amino acids. Between the trimmed V and J ends, which lost 0 bases and 5 bases, there was a span of 23 bases. Here the CDR3 reads CASSLASLVKGGRDEQYF. CDR3 nucleotides: TGTGCCAGCAGTTTAGCGAGTTTGGTAAAGGGGGGTCGCGACGAGCAGTACTTC.

The rearrangement links TRBV6-2 or TRBV6-3 to TRBJ1-5; D is undetermined. The CDR3 covers 14 residues. Looked up from germline, CDR1 is MNHEY and CDR2 is SVGEGT. The V and J ends lost 1 base and 5 bases respectively, with 9 bases between them. CDR3 DNA sequence: TGTGCCAGCAGTTACTTGAATCTGGATCAGCCCCAGCATTTT. It codes for CASSYLNLDQPQHF.

This rearrangement joins TRBV7-2 to TRBJ2-7, with 10 nucleotides matching TRBD2. Germline trimming cut 1 base from V and 7 bases from J; bases unmatched to any gene: 4. CDR1 is SGHTA, CDR2 FQGNSA, per germline. This CDR3 comprises 14 residues. CDR3 coding DNA: TGTGCCAGCAGCTTAGGACTAGCGGGTTCTGAGCAGTACTTC. As protein: CASSLGLAGSEQYF. Full variable domain (outside the CDR3, taken from reference TRBV7-2 and TRBJ2-7): GAGVSQSPSNKVTEKGKDVELRCDPISGHTALYWYRQSLGQGLEFLIYFQGNSAPDKSGLPSDRFSAERTGGSVSTLTIQRTQQEDSAVYLCASSLGLAGSEQYFGPGTRLTVT.

The genes are TRBV2 and TRBJ2-3; 9 nucleotides line up with TRBD1. The CDR3 is made up of 14 amino acids. V was pared by 4 bases and J by 4 bases, with 3 bases of the junction left unmatched. Germline CDR1 SNHLY, CDR2 FYNNEI. The CDR3 coding sequence is TGTGCCAGCAGTGCCCGGGACAGGGCAGATACGCAGTATTTT. Translated: CASSARDRADTQYF.

The chain uses TRBV20-1 and TRBJ1-1; D is uncertain. The germline CDR1 and CDR2 sequences are DFQATT and SNEGSKA (reference sequence). Trimming cost V 5 bases and J 4 bases, with 8 bases left between them. CDR3 size: 11 residues. The CDR3 loop reads CSAWWGTEAFF. CDR3 nucleotides: TGCAGTGCTTGGTGGGGCACTGAAGCTTTCTTT.

CDR3 sequence reads: CASSPSPPGDYGYTF. The CDR3 coding sequence is TGCGCCAGCAGCCCAAGTCCACCGGGGGACTATGGCTACACCTTC. The rearrangement links TRBV4-3 to TRBJ1-2; TRBD1 is a possible D gene (5 bases). The CDR3 loop spans 15 amino acids. Germline CDR1 reads LGHNA; CDR2 reads YSLEER. Trimming pared 4 bases from V and 3 bases from J, leaving 15 bases between.

This clonotype was counted only a few times. A much bigger clone sits one base away, suggesting this may be a read error. The J gene is TRBJ1-2, the V gene TRBV20-1; D unclear. CDR3 length equals 11 residues. CDR1 and CDR2 (germline): DFQATT, SNEGSKA (reference sequence). V was shortened by 1 base and J by 4 bases, with 4 bases between the two germline ends. CDR3 region: CSARGAYGYTF. The CDR3 DNA sequence: TGCAGTGCTAGAGGGGCCTATGGCTACACCTTC.

This clonotype was observed a handful of times. The chain employs TRBV29-1 and TRBJ2-5; D call uncertain. The germline V gene has CDR1 SQVTM and CDR2 ANQGSEA. The V gene lost 5 bases and the J gene lost 2 bases, with 6 bases spanning the gap. This CDR3 is 11 amino acids long. The CDR3 spells CSVTNQETQYF. CDR3 sequence (DNA): TGCAGCGTTACAAATCAAGAGACCCAGTACTTC. The variable domain in full, with the rest retrieved from reference TRBV29-1 and TRBJ2-5, is SAVISQKPSRDICQRGTSLTIQCQVDSQVTMMFWYRQQPGQSLTLIATANQGSEATYESGFVIDKFPISRPNLTFSTLTVSNMSPEDSSIYLCSVTNQETQYFGPGTRLLVL.

This clonotype was observed a few times. V and J are TRBV20-1 and TRBJ2-7; D is unclear. V lost 2 bases and J lost 2, with 16 bases in between. CDR1 is DFQATT, CDR2 SNEGSKA, per germline (reference sequence). CDR3 size: 15 residues. CDR3 region: CSARHPRKGTYEQYF. The DNA of the CDR3 is TGCAGTGCTAGACACCCCCGTAAGGGTACCTACGAGCAGTACTTC.